This T cell receptor (beta chain) originates from a study of shared clonotypes between healthy human individuals. Spread over ten immunoSEQ deep assay plates, unsorted PBMC DNA underwent sequencing. Libraries were prepared by immunoSEQ multiplex PCR; TCRdb keeps only in-frame clonotypes and omits some of them. The table lists about 490,000 clones, about 85% of them singletons. The V gene's germline CDR1 is KGHSH and CDR2 LQKENI. This CDR3 has 15 residues. V was trimmed by 2 bases and J by 0 bases, leaving 7 bases between them. The sequence came from a woman in her forties in good health. Some clones in this sample may be carry-over from other donors' samples. Sequencing input: PBMCs. V usage is TRBV18 and J usage is TRBJ2-2; D unclear. In DNA form, the CDR3 reads TGTGCCAGCTCACCAAGCTCAGCGAACACCGGGGAGCTGTTTTTT. It is translated as CASSPSSANTGELFF.